Below, 13 T cell receptor beta chains from the same sample are listed, as sequenced in a study of cytomegalovirus exposure and HLA in healthy donors. PCR primers comprised 60 Vbeta and 13 Jbeta primers. Sequenced by immunoSEQ multiplex PCR; TCRdb stores in-frame clones only, minus some. The top ten clones hold roughly 9.7% of a sample with 89,000 or so clones, around 75% of them seen once. Sequencing was performed on PBMCs. All receptors come from a man aged 18 to 29 in good health and CMV-seropositive.

The chain carries TRBV5-1 and TRBJ2-5, with 11 positions matching TRBD2. Looked up from germline, CDR1 is SGHRS and CDR2 is YFSETQ. This CDR3 region has 15 residues. With 2 bases clipped from V and 5 bases from J, the junction kept 5 bases outside the gene matches. The chain's CDR3 is CASSFLTSGDETQYF. Written as DNA, the CDR3 is TGCGCCAGCAGCTTTTTGACTAGCGGGGATGAGACCCAGTACTTC.

The chain employs TRBV27 and TRBJ1-5; TRBD1 aligns across 8 bases. V was pared by 5 bases and J by 6 bases, with 6 bases of the junction left unmatched. The V gene's germline CDR1 is MNHEY and CDR2 SMNVEV (reference sequence). CDR3 length: 14 residues. The CDR3 region is CASSLRGQGQPQHF. In DNA, the CDR3 is TGTGCCAGCAGTCTCAGGGGGCAAGGTCAGCCCCAGCATTTT.

This chain connects TRBV28 to TRBJ2-2; 7 bases align to TRBD2. Germline loops: CDR1 MDHEN, CDR2 SYDVKM. Trimming cost V 10 bases and J 5 bases; bases outside gene matches: 10. The CDR3 runs 14 residues. In nucleotides, the CDR3 is TGTGCCACCCTGGGGGGGGGATATACCGGGGAGCTGTTTTTT. As protein: CATLGGGYTGELFF.

The table lists this clone with a few counts. The chain is built from TRBV10-3 and TRBJ2-7, with 8 bases matching TRBD2. The J segment lost 2 bases and the V segment lost 6 bases, leaving 6 bases of the junction unmatched. This CDR3 spans 14 amino acids. Germline-derived CDR1 and CDR2 are ENHRY and SYGVKD. This CDR3 is CAIRSAGGTYEQYF. The DNA for the CDR3 is TGTGCCATCAGGTCGGCGGGGGGCACCTACGAGCAGTACTTC.

The gene calls are TRBV13 and TRBJ2-1, with 7 positions matching TRBD2. The CDR3 consists of 15 residues. The trim removed 5 bases at V and 5 bases at J, leaving 9 bases unmatched. The germline gives CDR1 PRHDT, CDR2 FYEKMQ (reference sequence). The CDR3 DNA reads TGTGCCAGCAGCCCCTTTTGGGGGGGGAACAATGAGCAGTTCTTC. It codes for CASSPFWGGNNEQFF. The whole variable domain, remainder taken from reference TRBV13 and TRBJ2-1, is AAGVIQSPRHLIKEKRETATLKCYPIPRHDTVYWYQQGPGQDPQFLISFYEKMQSDKGSIPDRFSAQQFSDYHSELNMSSLELGDSALYFCASSPFWGGNNEQFFGPGTRLTVL.

A note on this clone: This could be a read error, since a much larger clone is one nucleotide away. This CDR3 is CASSSKYEQYF. CDR3 in DNA: TGTGCCAGCAGCTCTAAATACGAGCAGTACTTC. The genes are TRBV28 and TRBJ2-7; D is unresolved. V shed 6 bases and J shed 4 bases, with 7 bases lying between them. Germline CDR1 is MDHEN and CDR2 is SYDVKM. This CDR3 has 11 residues.

The chain recombines TRBV30 with TRBJ1-2; D is possibly TRBD1 (6 bases). V was clipped by 3 bases and J by 4 bases, with 12 bases between them. Germline V gene sequence: CDR1 GTSNPN, CDR2 SVGIG (reference sequence). The CDR3 is 13 residues long. The CDR3 DNA reads TGTGCCTGGAGCCGAGACAGGCCCTATGGCTACACCTTC. It is translated as CAWSRDRPYGYTF.

The chain links TRBV7-9 to TRBJ1-1; no clear D. V was clipped by 1 base and J by 4 bases, with 13 bases between them. Germline loops: CDR1 SEHNR, CDR2 FQNEAQ (reference sequence). This CDR3 region has 15 residues. CDR3 residues: CASSLGEGRRTEAFF. CDR3 nucleotide sequence: TGTGCCAGCAGCTTAGGGGAGGGAAGGCGCACTGAAGCTTTCTTT.

The chain links TRBV7-7 to TRBJ2-7, with D uncertain. The CDR3 loop spans 13 amino acids. Trimming left V 8 bases short and J 0 bases short, with 11 bases between. Germline-derived CDR1 and CDR2 are SSHAT and FNYEAQ (reference sequence). CDR3 sequence: CASARDFSYEQYF. CDR3 coding DNA: TGTGCCAGCGCCCGCGACTTCTCCTACGAGCAGTACTTC.

This chain joins TRBV5-4 and TRBJ2-5; 9 nucleotides agree with TRBD1. With V trimmed by 4 bases and J by 4 bases, 8 bases remained unmatched. Germline assignment: CDR1 SGHNT and CDR2 YYREEE (reference sequence). The CDR3 covers 15 residues. DNA of the CDR3: TGTGCCAGCAGCCCCCGGACAGGGGAGGGAGAGACCCAGTACTTC. Residues: CASSPRTGEGETQYF.

The table lists this clone with a few counts. The V gene is TRBV6-6, the J gene TRBJ1-2, with 10 bases fitting TRBD1. The germline V gene encodes CDR1 MNHNY and CDR2 SVGAGI (reference sequence). CDR3 size: 13 residues. J was trimmed by 8 bases and V by 11 bases; bases with no gene match: 11. This CDR3 reads CAAQGDRGGGYTF. In DNA, the CDR3 is TGTGCCGCTCAAGGGGACAGGGGTGGAGGCTACACCTTC.

This clone was counted a single time. The chain links TRBV19 to TRBJ1-6; D remains ambiguous. V shed 5 bases and J shed 0 bases, with 17 bases lying between them. The germline gives CDR1 LNHDA, CDR2 SQIVND (reference sequence). The CDR3 covers 18 residues. CDR3 sequence (DNA): TGTGCCAGTAGTTTCCGGACGGGATCGAGCTCCTATAATTCACCCCTCCACTTT. Translation: CASSFRTGSSSYNSPLHF.

This clone was observed a few times. The J gene is TRBJ1-2, the V gene TRBV28; 8 positions match TRBD1. This CDR3 comprises 13 residues. Germline V lookup: CDR1 MDHEN, CDR2 SYDVKM. The J segment lost 12 bases and the V segment lost 10 bases, leaving 16 bases of the junction unmatched. The CDR3 DNA sequence: TGTGCCACCAGGACAGGGAGGATTTACGGCGACACCTTC. Protein product: CATRTGRIYGDTF.